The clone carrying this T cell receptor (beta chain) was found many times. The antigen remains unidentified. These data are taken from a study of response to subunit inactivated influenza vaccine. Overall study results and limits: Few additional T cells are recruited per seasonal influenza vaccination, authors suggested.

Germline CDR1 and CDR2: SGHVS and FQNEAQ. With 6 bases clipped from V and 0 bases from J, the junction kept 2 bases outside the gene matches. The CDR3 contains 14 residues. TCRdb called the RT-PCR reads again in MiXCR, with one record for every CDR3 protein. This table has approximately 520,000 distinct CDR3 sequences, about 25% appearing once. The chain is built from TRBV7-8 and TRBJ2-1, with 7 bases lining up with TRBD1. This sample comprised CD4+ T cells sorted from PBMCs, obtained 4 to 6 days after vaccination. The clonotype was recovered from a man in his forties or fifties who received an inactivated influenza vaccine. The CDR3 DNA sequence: TGTGCCAGCAGTCGGGACAGCTCCTACAATGAGCAGTTCTTC. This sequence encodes CASSRDSSYNEQFF. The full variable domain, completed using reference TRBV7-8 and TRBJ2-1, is GAGVSQSPRYKVAKRGQDVALRCDPISGHVSLFWYQQALGQGPEFLTYFQNEAQLDKSGLPSDRFFAERPEGSVSTLKIQRTQQEDSAVYLCASSRDSSYNEQFFGPGTRLTVL.